This TCR beta chain was profiled in a study of T cell responses to AZD1222 COVID-19 vaccine. The CDR3 length is 15 residues. This clone has just one count. The protocol was immunoSEQ multiplex PCR, while the TCRdb copy is restricted to in-frame clones and leaves out a portion. Here the sample spans about 160,000 clones, about 90% being singletons. This receptor was obtained from an adult in good health. This chain links TRBV21-1 with TRBJ2-7; TRBD2, the table's D call, lacks a check against the DNA. TRBV21-1 corresponds to a pseudogene. The material sequenced was peripheral blood, taken on day 0 of MenACWY control vaccination. CDR3 amino acids: CASSKGTFSLRGQYF. CDR3 sequence (DNA): TGTGCCAGCAGCAAAGGGACTTTCTCTCTACGAGGGCAGTACTTC.